A selection of T cell receptor beta chains follows, all from one sample in a study of blood T cell repertoires in COVID-19. Profiled with immunoSEQ multiplex PCR; TCRdb holds only in-frame clones, not every one. The sample holds fewer than 350,000 clones, approximately 81% seen once. Sequences were obtained from peripheral blood. Source of these receptors: a woman aged 55 to 70 with active or convalescent COVID-19. Each CDR3 is given with its conserved first and last residue. The D gene is left open where the match is weak. Clone size is given for some rows only: seen once, a few or many times, or a class if the clone is expanded.

TRBJ1-1,TRBV3-1/TRBV3-2,TRBD1,NA,TGTGCCAGCAGCCACCTGGACAGGGGAACTGAAGCTTTCTTT,CASSHLDRGTEAFF
TRBJ1-3,TRBV18,TRBD1,NA,TGTGCCAGCTCACCTCAGGACAGGGGGCCTGGAAACACCATATATTTT,CASSPQDRGPGNTIYF
TRBJ1-3,TRBV3-1/TRBV3-2,NA,NA,TGTGCCAGCAGCCAAGCGGGGTCTTCGGGAACCGACTCTGGAAACACCATATATTTT,CASSQAGSSGTDSGNTIYF
TRBJ1-6,TRBV15,NA,once,TGTGCCACCAGCAGCGCTTTAACAGGGAATTCACCCCTCCACTTT,CATSSALTGNSPLHF
TRBJ1-1,TRBV28,NA,NA,TGTGCCAGCAGTGGACTCAGGAACACTGAAGCTTTCTTT,CASSGLRNTEAFF
TRBJ2-7,TRBV10-3,NA,NA,TGTGCCATCAGTGCGGTGGGGGCCTCCTACGAGCAGTACTTC,CAISAVGASYEQYF
TRBJ2-6,TRBV3-1/TRBV3-2,NA,NA,TGTGCCAGCAGCCCTATCGCGAGGTCTGACGTCCTGACTTTC,CASSPIARSDVLTF
TRBJ2-5,TRBV4-2,TRBD2,NA,TGTGCCAGCAGCCGAGGGGTCCCGACTAGCGGGGAAGAGACCCAGTACTTC,CASSRGVPTSGEETQYF
TRBJ2-5,TRBV7-2,TRBD1,once,TGTGCCAGCAGCTTAGCCGACAGGGGTGGCGAGACCCAGTACTTC,CASSLADRGGETQYF
TRBJ2-1,TRBV7-6,TRBD1,NA,TGTGCCAGCAGCACGGGACAGGGGGCGCCGAATGAGCAGTTCTTC,CASSTGQGAPNEQFF
TRBJ2-6,TRBV6-5,NA,NA,TGTGCCAGCAGGGGCTGGGTCTCTGGGGCCAACGTCCTGACTTTC,CASRGWVSGANVLTF
TRBJ1-4,TRBV18,NA,NA,TGTGCCAGCTCACCACCTAAGGTCAGGCCTAATGAAAAACTGTTTTTT,CASSPPKVRPNEKLFF
TRBJ1-2,TRBV5-4,NA,NA,TGTGCCAGCAGCTTGTTTGGGGGCCGAGGCGGCTACACCTTC,CASSLFGGRGGYTF
TRBJ2-1,TRBV27,TRBD1,NA,TGTGCCAGCAGTTTGGGACAGACTTACAATGAGCAGTTCTTC,CASSLGQTYNEQFF
TRBJ2-5,TRBV25-1,NA,NA,TGTGCCAGCAGATGGCAGGACCAAGAGACCCAGTACTTC,CASRWQDQETQYF
TRBJ1-1,TRBV15,NA,many,TGTGCCACCAGCAGAGCCCAAGTCGGCACTGAAGCTTTCTTT,CATSRAQVGTEAFF
TRBJ1-4,TRBV5-1,TRBD1,NA,TGCGCCAGCAGCTCTCAGGGGGCCCCTAATGAAAAACTGTTTTTT,CASSSQGAPNEKLFF
TRBJ2-7,TRBV5-4,NA,NA,TGTGCCAGCAGCTTGGCGCAGGGGTCGTCCTACGAGCAGTACTTC,CASSLAQGSSYEQYF
TRBJ2-3,TRBV19,NA,once,TGTGCCAGTAGCCCTTCTCAGGGGGATACGCAGTATTTT,CASSPSQGDTQYF
TRBJ1-5,TRBV7-2,NA,NA,TGTGCCAGCAGCCTCACCAGGGGTCGCAATCAGCCCCAGCATTTT,CASSLTRGRNQPQHF
TRBJ2-5,TRBV5-4,TRBD2,NA,TGTGCCAGCAGCTTGGTAAGCGGGGGCCAAGAGACCCAGTACTTC,CASSLVSGGQETQYF
TRBJ2-7,TRBV30,NA,NA,TGTGCCTGGAGAAAAGGAGGCTGGGGGGACGAGCAGTACTTC,CAWRKGGWGDEQYF
TRBJ1-2,TRBV2,TRBD1,once,TGTGCCAGCAGCCGGGACAGGGGGCCGAACTATGGCTACACCTTC,CASSRDRGPNYGYTF
TRBJ2-5,TRBV18,TRBD1,NA,TGTGCCAGCTCTGCTACAGGGGGCGCCGGGGAGACCCAGTACTTC,CASSATGGAGETQYF
TRBJ2-2,TRBV5-1,TRBD1,NA,TGCGCCAGCAGCTACGGGACAGATGGACGCGGGGAGCTGTTTTTT,CASSYGTDGRGELFF
TRBJ2-7,TRBV3-1/TRBV3-2,NA,NA,TGTGCCAGCAGGGGGGCTGGACTGTACTCCTACGAGCAGTACTTC,CASRGAGLYSYEQYF
TRBJ1-5,TRBV19,NA,NA,TGTGCCAGTAGTATCCGGGACACCAATCAGCCCCAGCATTTT,CASSIRDTNQPQHF
TRBJ2-1,TRBV7-3,TRBD2,NA,TGTGCCAGCAGCTCGACCCGGACTAGCGGGGGGGCGGGCTCCTACAATGAGCAGTTCTTC,CASSSTRTSGGAGSYNEQFF
TRBJ2-1,TRBV5-4,NA,NA,TGTGCCAGCAGCTCCAAGCTTCAGGTATTCTCCTACAATGAGCAGTTCTTC,CASSSKLQVFSYNEQFF
TRBJ2-1,TRBV11-3,NA,NA,TGTGCCAGCGCCCTAGGGGCCAACAATGAGCAGTTCTTC,CASALGANNEQFF
TRBJ1-4,TRBV6-5,NA,NA,TGTGCCAGCAGTTATGAGGGAGGAGGAGGGGAAAAACTGTTTTTT,CASSYEGGGGEKLFF
TRBJ1-5,TRBV3-1/TRBV3-2,NA,once,TGTGCCAGCAGCCAAGACCCCTCCTCTAAGCAGCCCCAGCATTTT,CASSQDPSSKQPQHF
TRBJ2-1,TRBV7-2,TRBD2,NA,TGTGCCAGCAGCTCGTATTCGGGGACTAGGGTCAATGAGCAGTTCTTC,CASSSYSGTRVNEQFF
TRBJ1-1,TRBV5-4,TRBD1,NA,TGTGCCAGCAGCTTGGAGGGGGCGTTGAACACTGAAGCTTTCTTT,CASSLEGALNTEAFF
TRBJ2-7,TRBV2,NA,once,TGTGCCAGCAGTAGGGGATCCTACGAGCAGTACTTC,CASSRGSYEQYF
TRBJ2-7,TRBV19,NA,NA,TGTGCCAGTGCAATCGGACAGCCCTACGAGCAGTACTTC,CASAIGQPYEQYF
TRBJ1-2,TRBV2,TRBD1,NA,TGTGCCAGCAGTGCGGACAGGGCTAACTATGGCTACACCTTC,CASSADRANYGYTF
TRBJ1-5,TRBV6-5,TRBD1,NA,TGTGCCAGCAGTTCAGGGGGCCCCAATCAGCCCCAGCATTTT,CASSSGGPNQPQHF
TRBJ1-6,TRBV4-1,TRBD1,NA,TGCGCCAGCAGCCAAGATCCCGGACAGGGGAAAAATTCACCCCTCCACTTT,CASSQDPGQGKNSPLHF
TRBJ2-5,TRBV7-9,NA,NA,TGTGCCAGCAGCCCATCCGGGATCACCCAAGAGACCCAGTACTTC,CASSPSGITQETQYF
TRBJ1-2,TRBV12-3/TRBV12-4,TRBD1,NA,TGTGCCAGCAGCGGACAGGGGGCAAGTGGCTACACCTTC,CASSGQGASGYTF
TRBJ2-3,TRBV4-1,NA,NA,TGCGCCAGCAGTCAGACTATTAGGCCTGTAGTCCCCGCTAGCACAGATACGCAGTATTTT,CASSQTIRPVVPASTDTQYF
TRBJ2-2,TRBV6-6,TRBD1,NA,TGTGCCAGCAGTTTCCCAGGGGGACCGAACACCGGGGAGCTGTTTTTT,CASSFPGGPNTGELFF
TRBJ2-7,TRBV4-1,NA,once,TGCGCCAGCAGCCAAGATGTTGGGCAGCAGTACTTC,CASSQDVGQQYF
TRBJ1-2,TRBV12-3/TRBV12-4,NA,NA,TGTGCCAGCAGTTCGACAGCCCGGTCGGGCTACACCTTC,CASSSTARSGYTF
TRBJ2-2,TRBV9,NA,NA,TGTGCCAGCAGCGTAGTACCGGTTGGCACCGGGGAGCTGTTTTTT,CASSVVPVGTGELFF
TRBJ2-5,TRBV7-2,TRBD2,NA,TGTGCCAGCAGTCCTACCGGGACGACTAGCGGGGGCCAAGAGACCCAGTACTTC,CASSPTGTTSGGQETQYF
TRBJ2-5,TRBV4-2,NA,NA,TGTGCCAGCAGCACAGGACGAAGGGAGACCCAGTACTTC,CASSTGRRETQYF
TRBJ1-2,TRBV5-6,TRBD1,NA,TGTGCCAGCAGCCGGGGATTCGGACAGGGGGATGGCTACACCTTC,CASSRGFGQGDGYTF
TRBJ2-5,TRBV18,NA,NA,TGTGCCAGCTCACCACCCGGCGGGGAATGGGAGACCCAGTACTTC,CASSPPGGEWETQYF
TRBJ1-6,TRBV29-1,TRBD1,NA,TGCAGCGTCGGGACGGACAGGGACAATTCACCCCTCCACTTT,CSVGTDRDNSPLHF
TRBJ2-2,TRBV9,TRBD1,NA,TGTGCCAGCAGCGTAGGAGGCACAGGGGCCGGGGAGCTGTTTTTT,CASSVGGTGAGELFF
TRBJ2-4,TRBV5-4,NA,NA,TGTGCCAGCAGCTCAGGACAAATAGCCAAAAACATTCAGTACTTC,CASSSGQIAKNIQYF
TRBJ1-1,TRBV27,TRBD1,NA,TGTGCCAGCAGTCTTCGGACAGGGGGCGGAGTGAACACTGAAGCTTTCTTT,CASSLRTGGGVNTEAFF
TRBJ1-1,TRBV5-1,TRBD1,few,TGCGCCAGCAGCGCGACAGGGGGCAACACTGAAGCTTTCTTT,CASSATGGNTEAFF